The source of this T cell receptor beta chain is a study of neoadjuvant anti-PD-1 for oral cavity cancer. In germline, CDR1 is SGHNT, CDR2 YENEEA. CDR3 length equals 15 residues. After removal of 3 bases from V and 9 bases from J, the junction contained 5 bases not matched to a gene. The method was immunoSEQ multiplex PCR; TCRdb's version includes in-frame clones alone and lacks a portion of them. The table lists more than 50,000 clones, 79% of them singletons. This chain uses TRBV11-3 with TRBJ1-6, with 10 bases aligning to TRBD1. This clonotype was sampled from a person between 35 and 79 years old with oral cavity squamous cell carcinoma. The sample consisted of PBMCs, taken before nivolumab (anti-PD-1) treatment. The CDR3 loop is CASSFEGTGVSPLHF. The CDR3 bases are TGTGCCAGCAGCTTCGAGGGGACAGGGGTTTCACCCCTCCACTTT.